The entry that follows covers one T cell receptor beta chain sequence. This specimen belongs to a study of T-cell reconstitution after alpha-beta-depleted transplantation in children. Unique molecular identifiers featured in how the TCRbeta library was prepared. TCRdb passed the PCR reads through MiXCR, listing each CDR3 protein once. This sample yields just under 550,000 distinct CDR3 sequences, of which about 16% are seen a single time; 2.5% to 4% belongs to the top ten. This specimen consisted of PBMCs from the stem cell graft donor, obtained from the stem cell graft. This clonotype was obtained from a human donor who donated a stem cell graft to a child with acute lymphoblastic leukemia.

CDR3 in DNA: TGCAGTGCCTGGGGAACGGGGGAGACCCAGTACTTC. It translates to CSAWGTGETQYF. The rearrangement uses TRBV20-1 and TRBJ2-5; weak D call: TRBD2 (5 bases). Germline lookup yields CDR1 DFQATT and CDR2 SNEGSKA (reference sequence). The CDR3 has 12 residues. With 6 bases removed from V and 5 bases from J, the gap between germline ends came to 13 bases.